Sequencing of this TCR beta chain was carried out in a study of human T cells and chemical hapten exposure. Study-wide background: Patch tests containing 0.01% DPC, applied to the upper back, were read at 6 days.

This clonotype occurred a few times. Authors' processing steps: TCR counts had a median of 95,638 per sample and spanned roughly 23,224 to 690,600. MiXCR, run by TCRdb on the RACE reads, gives a single entry per CDR3 protein. The V and J calls reflect TCRdb's pipeline rather than the authors' work. Among approximately 350,000 distinct CDR3 sequences listed, about 6% were seen once. Time point in this sample: patch test 2, 6 weeks after DPC sensitization. This sample's treatment: therapeutic diphenylcyclopropenone sensitization with weekly scalp DPC. The donor pool consisted of alopecia patients aged 18 to 70 years, considered suitable for DPC. This CDR3 is 16 amino acids long. J lost 2 bases, V lost 6 bases, and 11 bases had no gene match. The germline gives CDR1 LGHNT, CDR2 FRNRAP.

The TCR was taken from a woman aged 18-35 years with alopecia areata. Some clones in this sample may be carry-over from other donors' samples. This chain uses TRBV12-5 with TRBJ2-3, with 7 bases identical to TRBD2. The sample was whole blood, taken in connection with sensitization to the hapten diphenylcyclopropenone (DPC). The CDR3 protein is CASGRIIAGTTDTQYF. The DNA of the CDR3 is TGTGCTAGTGGCCGAATCATAGCGGGTACCACAGATACGCAGTATTTT.